This section outlines one TCR beta chain sequence together with its context. Its antigen is undetermined. The data belong to a study of identifying expanded T cells in peripheral blood. Study observations and caveats: Technical replicates showed roughly 1.2 changed clones; two weeks approximately 15; four weeks 19. Approximately two-week clone count variance significantly increased as total template count grew.

Collection occurred without any documented infections or immune events in donors. The CDR3 spans 15 residues. V trimming: 3 bases; J trimming: 6 bases; junction bases outside the gene matches: 6. Germline V CDR1 and CDR2: MDHEN, SYDVKM. Repertoires were generated with immunoSEQ multiplex PCR, while TCRdb's copy carries only in-frame clones and drops some. The sample records 95,000 to 100,000 clones, around nine tenths being singletons. Sequencing used blood. The V and J genes are TRBV28 and TRBJ2-3; 10 nucleotides agree with TRBD2. The origin of this receptor is a person between 18 and 70 years old in good health. The CDR3 DNA follows: TGTGCCAGCAGTTTCGCTAGCGGGGGTTTGGATACGCAGTATTTT. It translates to CASSFASGGLDTQYF.